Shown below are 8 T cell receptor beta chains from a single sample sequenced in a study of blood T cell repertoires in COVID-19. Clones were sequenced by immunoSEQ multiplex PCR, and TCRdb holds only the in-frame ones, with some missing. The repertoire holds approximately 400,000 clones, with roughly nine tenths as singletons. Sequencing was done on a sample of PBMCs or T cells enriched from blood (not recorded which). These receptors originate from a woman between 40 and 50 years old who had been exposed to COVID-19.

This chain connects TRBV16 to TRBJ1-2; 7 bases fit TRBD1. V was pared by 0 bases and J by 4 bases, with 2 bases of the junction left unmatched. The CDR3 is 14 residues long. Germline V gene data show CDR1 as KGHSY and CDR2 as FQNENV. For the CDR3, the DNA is TGTGCCAGCAGCCAATCTAGGACAGGCTATGGCTACACCTTC. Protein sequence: CASSQSRTGYGYTF.

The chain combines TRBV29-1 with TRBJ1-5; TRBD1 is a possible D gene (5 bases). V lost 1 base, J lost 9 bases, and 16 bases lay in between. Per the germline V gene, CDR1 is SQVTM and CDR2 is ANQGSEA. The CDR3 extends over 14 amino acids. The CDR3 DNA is TGCAGCGTTGAAGTGGGCGCCGGGGGGGGGCCCCAGCATTTT. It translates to CSVEVGAGGGPQHF.

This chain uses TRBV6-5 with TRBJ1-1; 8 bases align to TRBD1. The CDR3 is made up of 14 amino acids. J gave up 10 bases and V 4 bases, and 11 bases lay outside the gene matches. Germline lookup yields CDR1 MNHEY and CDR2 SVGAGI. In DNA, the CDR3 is TGTGCCAGCAGTTGGGACAGGTTAACTTTAGGAGCTTTCTTT. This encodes CASSWDRLTLGAFF.

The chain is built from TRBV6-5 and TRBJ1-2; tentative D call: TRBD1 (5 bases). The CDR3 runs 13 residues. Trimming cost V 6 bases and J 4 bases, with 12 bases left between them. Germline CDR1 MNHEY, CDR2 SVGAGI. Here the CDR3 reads CASSAGSGYGYTF. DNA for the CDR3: TGTGCCAGCAGCGCAGGGTCAGGCTATGGCTACACCTTC.

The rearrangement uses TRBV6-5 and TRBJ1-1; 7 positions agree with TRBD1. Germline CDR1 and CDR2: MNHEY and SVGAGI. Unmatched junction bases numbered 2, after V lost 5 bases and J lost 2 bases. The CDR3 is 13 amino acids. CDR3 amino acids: CASSHRGNTEAFF. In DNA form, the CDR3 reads TGTGCCAGCAGTCACAGGGGCAACACTGAAGCTTTCTTT.

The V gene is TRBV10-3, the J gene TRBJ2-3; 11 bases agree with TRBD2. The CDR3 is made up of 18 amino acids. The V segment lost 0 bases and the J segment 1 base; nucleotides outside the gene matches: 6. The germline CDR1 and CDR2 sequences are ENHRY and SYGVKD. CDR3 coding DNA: TGTGCCATCAGTGAGTCGATGACTAGCGGGACTCGCACAGATACGCAGTATTTT. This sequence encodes CAISESMTSGTRTDTQYF.

The CDR3 region is CASSARQGFDGELFF. The DNA of the CDR3 is TGTGCCAGCAGCGCCCGGCAGGGGTTTGACGGGGAGCTGTTTTTT. The chain uses TRBV9 and TRBJ2-2, with D tentatively TRBD1 (6 bases). The CDR3 length is 15 residues. Deletions cut 3 bases from V and 7 bases from J, with 16 bases between. Germline CDR1 is SGDLS and CDR2 is YYNGEE.

Here the CDR3 reads CASSYATDTYEQYF. In DNA, the CDR3 is TGTGCCAGCAGCTACGCGACAGATACCTACGAGCAGTACTTC. The chain is built from TRBV5-6 and TRBJ2-7, with a tentative D call TRBD1 (5 bases). This CDR3 comprises 14 residues. Germline V lookup: CDR1 SGHDT, CDR2 YYEEEE. Trimming took 3 bases from V and 2 from J, leaving 12 bases between them.